Here is one T cell receptor (beta chain) with its context. The entry originates in a study of CD8 T cells in ankylosing spondylitis. Germline loops: CDR1 DFQATT, CDR2 SNEGSKA (reference sequence). V was trimmed by 3 bases and J by 1 base, leaving 13 bases between them. CDR3 length: 15 amino acids. MiXCR was run by TCRdb on the 5' RACE reads, yielding one entry per CDR3 protein. The data hold 200,000 to 250,000 distinct CDR3 sequences, with roughly 32% observed a single time. Source material: blood, either unsorted or a sorted T cell fraction (not recorded which). The receptor comes from a male donor with ankylosing spondylitis or in good health (not recorded which). This sequence joins TRBV20-1 and TRBJ1-5, with D unresolved. This CDR3 is CSARARVRSNQPQHF. The CDR3 nucleotides read TGCAGTGCTAGGGCGAGGGTAAGGAGCAATCAGCCCCAGCATTTT.